This paragraph reports one TCR beta chain. These data are taken from a study of T cell changes during pregnancy in multiple sclerosis. Profiling relied on immunoSEQ multiplex PCR, and the TCRdb table lists in-frame clones only, not all of them. The sample yields 25,000 to 35,000 clones, just over 90% seen once. The germline V gene has CDR1 SGHVS and CDR2 FNYEAQ. The CDR3 is made up of 17 amino acids. The J segment lost 0 bases and the V segment lost 1 base, leaving 7 bases of the junction unmatched. The chain joins TRBV7-6 to TRBJ2-7; the match to TRBD1 covers 9 bases. The source was CD8+ T cells from peripheral blood mononuclear cells, collected before pregnancy. The source is a female donor with multiple sclerosis, enrolled in a pregnancy study. CDR3 nucleotides: TGTGCCAGCAGCTTAGTAGTCGGACAGGGGAGCTCCTACGAGCAGTACTTC. It specifies CASSLVVGQGSSYEQYF.